Presented here are 13 T cell receptor beta chains from one specimen sequenced in a study of blood T cell repertoires in COVID-19. Produced via immunoSEQ multiplex PCR; TCRdb's table is partial and in-frame only. Altogether some 260,000 clones are present, around 90% being singletons, with the ten largest covering around 0.99%. Sequences were obtained from peripheral blood. The receptors were gathered from a woman aged 40-49 years who had recovered from COVID-19.

The chain joins TRBV4-3 to TRBJ2-5, with a tentative D call TRBD1 (5 bases). The length of the CDR3 is 16 residues. With 1 base removed from V and 1 base from J, the gap between germline ends came to 13 bases. CDR1 and CDR2 (germline): LGHNA, YSLEER. CDR3 amino acids: CASSQGTPGPQETQYF. The CDR3 region has the DNA TGCGCCAGCAGCCAAGGGACACCCGGCCCCCAAGAGACCCAGTACTTC.

This chain uses TRBV7-6 with TRBJ2-3, with 7 bases lining up with TRBD2. Germline loops: CDR1 SGHVS, CDR2 FNYEAQ. The CDR3 spans 15 residues. V trimming: 1 base; J trimming: 4 bases; junction bases outside the gene matches: 5. The CDR3: CASSLGAGVADTQYF. The CDR3 region has the DNA TGTGCCAGCAGCTTAGGGGCGGGAGTGGCAGATACGCAGTATTTT.

This clone was observed once. This sequence joins TRBV6-2 or TRBV6-3 and TRBJ2-5; D is perhaps TRBD2 (6 bases). Trimming shortened V by 6 bases and J by 1 base, and 15 bases separated the two germline ends. Germline lookup yields CDR1 MNHEY and CDR2 SVGEGT. The CDR3 length is 15 residues. CDR3 sequence: CASSPRPGGQETQYF. The DNA of the CDR3 is TGTGCCAGCAGCCCACGGCCCGGGGGCCAAGAGACCCAGTACTTC.

The rearrangement uses TRBV10-3 and TRBJ1-5; 7 bases fit TRBD1. This CDR3 contains 13 residues. Unmatched junction bases numbered 3, after V lost 6 bases and J lost 4 bases. Germline-derived CDR1 and CDR2 are ENHRY and SYGVKD. CDR3 loop: CAIRGDRNQPQHF. The CDR3 region has the DNA TGTGCCATCAGGGGGGACAGAAATCAGCCCCAGCATTTT.

V gene TRBV29-1 combines with J gene TRBJ1-2; tentative D call: TRBD1 (5 bases). Germline CDR1 is SQVTM and CDR2 is ANQGSEA. The CDR3 is 13 residues long. The CDR3 coding sequence is TGCAGTGCCGACCCGGGCAGGGATGTAGGCTACACCTTC. Amino acids: CSADPGRDVGYTF.

This rearrangement joins TRBV6-5 to TRBJ2-4; D not resolved. V lost 0 bases to trimming and J lost 0 bases, with 6 bases between them. This CDR3 has 15 amino acids. The V gene's germline CDR1 is MNHEY and CDR2 SVGAGI. CDR3: CASSYSELAKNIQYF. CDR3 nucleotide sequence: TGTGCCAGCAGTTACTCGGAGCTAGCCAAAAACATTCAGTACTTC.

V is TRBV5-5 and J is TRBJ2-7; a weak D match, TRBD2 (5 bases). V was pared by 4 bases and J by 0 bases, with 11 bases between. The CDR3 sequence is 14 residues long. Germline V gives CDR1 SGHKS, CDR2 YYEKEE (reference sequence). CDR3 sequence reads: CASSPDGVSYEQYF. The CDR3, as DNA: TGTGCCAGCAGCCCGGACGGGGTCTCCTACGAGCAGTACTTC.

CDR3 loop: CASSFRQGGNEKLFF. CDR3 sequence (DNA): TGTGCCAGCAGCTTCCGACAGGGGGGGAATGAAAAACTGTTTTTT. The chain employs TRBV5-6 and TRBJ1-4; 9 bases fit TRBD1. Per germline, CDR1 SGHDT and CDR2 YYEEEE. V lost 2 bases, J lost 5 bases, and 4 bases stayed unmatched. The length of the CDR3 is 15 residues. Looking up the rest from reference TRBV5-6 and TRBJ1-4 gives the full variable domain: DAGVTQSPTHLIKTRGQQVTLRCSPKSGHDTVSWYQQALGQGPQFIFQYYEEEERQRGNFPDRFSGHQFPNYSSELNVNALLLGDSALYLCASSFRQGGNEKLFFGSGTQLSVL.

The chain is built from TRBV7-2 and TRBJ2-3; D is perhaps TRBD2 (5 bases). V was shortened by 7 bases and J by 3 bases, with 17 bases between the two germline ends. This CDR3 comprises 15 residues. Germline assignment: CDR1 SGHTA and CDR2 FQGNSA. This CDR3 is CASNHGERRTDTQYF. CDR3 nucleotides: TGTGCCAGCAACCATGGGGAGAGGAGAACAGATACGCAGTATTTT.

The chain is built from TRBV19 and TRBJ2-2; 11 nucleotides line up with TRBD2. After removal of 5 bases from V and 0 bases from J, the junction contained 8 bases not matched to a gene. This CDR3 has 18 amino acids. Germline V gene lookup returns CDR1 LNHDA and CDR2 SQIVND (reference sequence). The CDR3 sequence: CASSPGTSGNANTGELFF. Here the CDR3 DNA reads TGTGCCAGTAGTCCCGGGACTAGCGGAAACGCGAACACCGGGGAGCTGTTTTTT.

The chain has TRBV28 and TRBJ1-5; D is possibly TRBD1 (5 bases). The germline V gene encodes CDR1 MDHEN and CDR2 SYDVKM. The CDR3 loop spans 13 amino acids. The germline V and J ends were trimmed by 8 bases and 0 bases, with 8 bases remaining between them. In nucleotides, the CDR3 is TGTGCCAGCGGGGGGGATAGCAATCAGCCCCAGCATTTT. Its protein is CASGGDSNQPQHF.

The V gene is TRBV6-2 or TRBV6-3, the J gene TRBJ2-2; possibly TRBD1 for D (6 bases). This CDR3 comprises 19 residues. The germline V and J ends were trimmed by 0 bases and 0 bases, with 17 bases remaining between them. The germline CDR1 and CDR2 sequences are MNHEY and SVGEGT. As DNA, the CDR3 is TGTGCCAGCAGTTACTCGATGTGGGGGCAGCTCGCGAACACCGGGGAGCTGTTTTTT. Protein: CASSYSMWGQLANTGELFF.

V is TRBV3-1 (or the pseudogene TRBV3-2) and J is TRBJ2-7, with D possibly TRBD2 on 5 matching bases. V lost 4 bases and J 0 bases, leaving 16 bases between the germline ends. The V gene's germline CDR1 is LGHDT and CDR2 YNNKEL (reference sequence). CDR3 length: 16 amino acids. CDR3 DNA: TGTGCCAGCAGCCGGGCCGGGATCGGCAGCTCCTACGAGCAGTACTTC. Its translation is CASSRAGIGSSYEQYF.